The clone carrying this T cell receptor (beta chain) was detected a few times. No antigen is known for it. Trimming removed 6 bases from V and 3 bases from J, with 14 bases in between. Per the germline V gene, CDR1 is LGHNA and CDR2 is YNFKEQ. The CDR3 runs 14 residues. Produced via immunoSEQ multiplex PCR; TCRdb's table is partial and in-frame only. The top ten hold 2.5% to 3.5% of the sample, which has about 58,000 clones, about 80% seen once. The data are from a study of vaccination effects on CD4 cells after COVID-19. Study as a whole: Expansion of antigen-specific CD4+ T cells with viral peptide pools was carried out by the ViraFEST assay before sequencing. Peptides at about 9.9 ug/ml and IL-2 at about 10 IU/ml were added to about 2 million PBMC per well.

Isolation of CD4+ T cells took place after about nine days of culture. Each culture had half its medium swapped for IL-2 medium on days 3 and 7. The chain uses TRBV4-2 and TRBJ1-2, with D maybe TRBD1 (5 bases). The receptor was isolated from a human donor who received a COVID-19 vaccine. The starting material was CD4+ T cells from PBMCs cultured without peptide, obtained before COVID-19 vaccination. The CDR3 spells CASSPGGADYGYTF. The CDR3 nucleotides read TGTGCCAGCAGTCCGGGCGGGGCCGACTATGGCTACACCTTC.